This T cell receptor (beta chain) was identified during a study of blood T cells in healthy people across ages. Trimming cost V 4 bases and J 7 bases; bases outside gene matches: 5. Germline assignment: CDR1 DFQATT and CDR2 SNEGSKA (reference sequence). The CDR3 loop spans 14 amino acids. About 10 milliliters of peripheral blood were drawn from each donor. Total RNA was isolated from each sample in quantities of at least 6 micrograms. A second PCR of about 6 to 11 cycles used a sample-barcoded 5' primer and a J-beta primer mix. TCRdb analysed the 5' RACE reads with MiXCR anew, one entry per CDR3 protein. The sample includes fewer than 2,000,000 distinct CDR3 sequences, about 35% of them seen just once.

The origin of this receptor is a woman aged 25-40 years in good health. The J gene is TRBJ2-1, the V gene TRBV20-1; 12 positions match TRBD2. Sequencing used blood. In DNA, the CDR3 is TGCAGTGCTACTACTAGCGGGAGGCTGAATGAGCAGTTCTTC. Translation gives CSATTSGRLNEQFF.